This T cell receptor (beta chain) was observed in a study of blood T cell repertoires in COVID-19. Overall study: T cells, B-cell-depleted T cells, or PBMCs supplied cDNA or gDNA.

TCRdb's copy holds only in-frame clones and misses some; the assay was immunoSEQ multiplex PCR. The profile covers roughly 380,000 clones, with around 87% appearing a single time and 1.3% taken by the ten largest. Those enrolled, adults aged roughly 18 to 89 years, came from about two dozen US areas. Donors in Cohort 3 who had recovered were those with two negative PCRs, healthcare professional clearance, or resolution of their symptoms. Trimming removed 4 bases at V and 6 bases at J, with 10 bases between. The CDR3 is 13 residues long. CDR1 is SGHTA and CDR2 is FQGNSA in the germline V gene. The sequencing input was PBMCs or T cells enriched from blood (not recorded which). The source is a man in his thirties or forties who had recovered from COVID-19. The chain uses TRBV7-2 and TRBJ1-5; no reliable D call. The chain's CDR3 is CASSSRSTQPQHF. CDR3 coding DNA: TGTGCCAGCAGCTCGAGGTCGACTCAGCCCCAGCATTTT.